This T cell receptor (beta chain) was obtained from a study of blood T cell repertoires in COVID-19 (dated by TCRdb to the early 2020s). Regarding the complete study: Collaborator samples came from the United States, Italy and Spain and covered acute and convalescent phases of COVID-19. The material from the prospective study consisted of cDNA or gDNA derived from T cells, B-cell-depleted T cells, or PBMCs. Deeply sampled blood TCRbeta repertoires from subjects exposed to, actively infected with, or recovered from COVID-19 were included in the dataset. A freely available public database, intended as a resource for researchers studying the immune response to SARS-CoV-2, is where the repertoires were released. The samples were drawn from the first 160 participants of the ongoing ImmuneRACE study and from roughly 1,300 subjects provided by 6 global collaborators. The sample metadata nearly always contained a de-identified subject ID, COVID-19 status, age in years and sex. Where available, HLA class I and class II types were obtained from metadata supplied by the sample provider rather than from assay-based typing.

V is clipped by 4 bases and J by 4 bases, and the sequence between their germline boundaries is 13 bases long. CDR1 and CDR2, per the germline V gene, are SQVTM and ANQGSEA. The CDR3 holds 13 amino acids from the cysteine to the phenylalanine. Just CDR3 DNA is preserved here, 39 bases in frame from base 1. Concerning this clone itself: It has no known antigen specificity. The sample holds no much larger clone one base away, and base qualities are not on file.

Participants in the prospective study were enrolled through a virtual design, were aged about 18 to 100 years, and lived in about two dozen United States geographic areas. In the prospective study, cohorts were assigned on the basis of participant-reported clinical history obtained from a screening survey and a study questionnaire. In the prospective study, mobile phlebotomists collected whole blood, serum and a nasopharyngeal or oropharyngeal swab from each participant. Over an approximately 2-month period, participants in the prospective study had the option of providing additional blood draws and questionnaires. Prospective study blood samples were shipped either frozen or at room temperature before DNA extraction. The immunoSEQ Assay, a bias-controlled multiplex PCR, was used to amplify TCRbeta CDR3 regions from genomic DNA. The original methods were these. Nucleated cell counts per sample were estimated from amplification of reference gene primers within the assay. To quantify the absolute abundance of each unique TCRbeta CDR3 rearrangement, sequence reads were collapsed and filtered. For each sample, productive Simpson clonality was calculated as the square root of Simpson's diversity index over productive rearrangements. TCRdb provides this immuneACCESS table in a form limited to in-frame rearrangements. Some clones are lacking; in checked studies, under half of them reflect an unresolved V gene, and why the rest are absent is not known. The D gene and trimming were derived from the DNA, and the V and J assignments and clone size from that table. Recorded for this sample are 200,000 to 250,000 clones; more than 70% of them occurred a single time. The ten most abundant clones make up approximately 4.3% of the sample.

What the study reported, not specific to this receptor: The quantity of clinical and demographic metadata differed by source and by participant and was supplied without curation.

What was sequenced was PBMCs or T cells enriched from blood (not recorded which). This sequence originates from a young man with acute COVID-19. The chain is made from TRBV29-1 and TRBJ1-1; the D gene is possibly TRBD1, with 6 bases matching. The nucleotide sequence is TGCAGCGTTGCCCCGCGGGGGCTCACTGAAGCTTTCTTT. The encoded protein is CSVAPRGLTEAFF.